Sequencing of this TCR beta chain was carried out in a study of cytomegalovirus exposure and HLA in healthy donors. V lost 2 bases to trimming and J lost 1 base; unmatched junction nucleotides: 7. The germline CDR1 and CDR2 sequences are MRHNA and SNTAGT. The CDR3 covers 16 residues. 60 Vbeta and 13 Jbeta primers were used in PCR. Data came from immunoSEQ multiplex PCR; TCRdb stores just in-frame clones and leaves some out. The repertoire consists of about 140,000 clones, with over 60% occurring once and the leading ten covering 2.5% to 3.5%. This chain connects TRBV6-4 to TRBJ1-2; 7 nucleotides agree with TRBD1. Source material: PBMCs. The TCR comes from a male donor in good health and CMV-seronegative. In nucleotides, the CDR3 is TGTGCCAGCAGTGACGGGTGGACAGGTGATAACTATGGCTACACCTTC. Translating gives CASSDGWTGDNYGYTF.